This T cell receptor (beta chain) emerged from a study of blood T cell repertoires in COVID-19. About the study: PBMCs, B-cell-depleted T cells, or T cells were the source of the cDNA or gDNA that made up the material.

This CDR3 is 14 amino acids long. The V gene's germline CDR1 is MNHEY and CDR2 SMNVEV (reference sequence). V lost 5 bases, J lost 7 bases, and 14 bases lay in between. The assay was immunoSEQ multiplex PCR, and TCRdb's table has in-frame clones only and misses some. The table records some 200,000 clones, around 84% of them present only once. The sample was peripheral blood. The sequence was obtained from a woman in her sixties or seventies who had recovered from COVID-19. V is TRBV27 and J is TRBJ1-4; D is perhaps TRBD1 (5 bases). CDR3 loop: CASSIDSVGEKLFF. CDR3 nucleotide sequence: TGTGCCAGCAGTATCGACAGCGTCGGTGAAAAACTGTTTTTT.